The present entry profiles one T cell receptor beta chain with its context. This sample is part of a study of control samples from healthy donors and cancer patients. Sequenced by immunoSEQ multiplex PCR; TCRdb stores in-frame clones only, minus some. The sample holds 100,000 to 120,000 clones, just under 85% seen once. Germline CDR1 and CDR2: MDHEN and SYDVKM. V was clipped by 7 bases and J by 1 base, with 10 bases between them. CDR3 length: 13 residues. The sequence was obtained from a man between 18 and 35 years old in good health. The material sequenced was blood. The chain is built from TRBV28 and TRBJ1-1; D gene uncertain. CDR3: CASNLGKNTEAFF. CDR3 in DNA: TGTGCCAGCAACCTCGGAAAGAACACTGAAGCTTTCTTT.